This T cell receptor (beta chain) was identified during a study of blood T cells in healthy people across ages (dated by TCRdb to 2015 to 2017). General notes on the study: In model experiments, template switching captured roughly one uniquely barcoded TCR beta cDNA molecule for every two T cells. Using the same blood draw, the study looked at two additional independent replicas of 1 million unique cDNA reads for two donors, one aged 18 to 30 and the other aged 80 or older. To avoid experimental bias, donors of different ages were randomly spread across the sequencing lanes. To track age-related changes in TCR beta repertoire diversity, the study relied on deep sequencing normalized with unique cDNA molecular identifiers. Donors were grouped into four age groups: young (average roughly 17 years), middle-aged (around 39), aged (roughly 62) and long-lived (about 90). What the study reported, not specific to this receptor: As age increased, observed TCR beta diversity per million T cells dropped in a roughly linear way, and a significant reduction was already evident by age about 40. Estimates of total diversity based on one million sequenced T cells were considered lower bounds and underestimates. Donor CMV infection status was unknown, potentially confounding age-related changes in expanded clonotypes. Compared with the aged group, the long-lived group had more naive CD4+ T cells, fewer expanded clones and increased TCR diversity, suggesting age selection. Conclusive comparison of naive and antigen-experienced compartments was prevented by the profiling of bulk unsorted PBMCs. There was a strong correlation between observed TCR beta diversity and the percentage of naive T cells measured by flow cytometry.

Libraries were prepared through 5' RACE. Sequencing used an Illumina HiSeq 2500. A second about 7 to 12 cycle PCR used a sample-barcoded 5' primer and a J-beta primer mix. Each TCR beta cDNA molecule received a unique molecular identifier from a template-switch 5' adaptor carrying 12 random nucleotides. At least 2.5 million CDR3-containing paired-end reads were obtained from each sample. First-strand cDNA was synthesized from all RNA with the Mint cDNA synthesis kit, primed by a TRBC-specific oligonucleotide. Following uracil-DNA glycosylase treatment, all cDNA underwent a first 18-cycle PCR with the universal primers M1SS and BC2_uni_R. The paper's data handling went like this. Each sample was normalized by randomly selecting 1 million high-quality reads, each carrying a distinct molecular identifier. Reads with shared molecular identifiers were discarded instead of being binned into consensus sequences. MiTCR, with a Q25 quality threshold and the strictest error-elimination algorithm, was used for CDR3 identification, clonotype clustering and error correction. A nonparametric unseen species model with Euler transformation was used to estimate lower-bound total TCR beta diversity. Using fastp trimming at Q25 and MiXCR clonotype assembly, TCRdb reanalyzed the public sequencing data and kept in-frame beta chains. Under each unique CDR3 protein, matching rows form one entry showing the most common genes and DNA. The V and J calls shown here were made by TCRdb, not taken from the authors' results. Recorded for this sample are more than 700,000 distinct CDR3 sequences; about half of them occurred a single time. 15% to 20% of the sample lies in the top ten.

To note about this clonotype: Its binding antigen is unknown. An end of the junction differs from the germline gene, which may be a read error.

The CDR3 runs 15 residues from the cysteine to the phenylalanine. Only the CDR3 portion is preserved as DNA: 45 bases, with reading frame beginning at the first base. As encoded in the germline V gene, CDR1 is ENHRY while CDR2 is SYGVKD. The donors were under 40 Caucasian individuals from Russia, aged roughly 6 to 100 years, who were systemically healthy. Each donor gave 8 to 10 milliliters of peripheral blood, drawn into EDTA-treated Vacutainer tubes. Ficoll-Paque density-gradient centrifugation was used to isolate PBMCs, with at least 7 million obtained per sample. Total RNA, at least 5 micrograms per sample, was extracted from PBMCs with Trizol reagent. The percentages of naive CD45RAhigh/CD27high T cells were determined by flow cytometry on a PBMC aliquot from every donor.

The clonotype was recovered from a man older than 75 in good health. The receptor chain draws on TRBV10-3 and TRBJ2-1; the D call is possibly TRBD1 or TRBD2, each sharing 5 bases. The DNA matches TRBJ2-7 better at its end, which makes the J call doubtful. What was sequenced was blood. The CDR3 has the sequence CAVSEPTGTPNEQYF. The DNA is TGTGCCGTCAGTGAGCCGACCGGGACCCCCAATGAGCAGTACTTC.